These T cell receptor beta chains were read from a single sample in a study of cytomegalovirus exposure and HLA in healthy donors. The assay was immunoSEQ multiplex PCR, and TCRdb's table has in-frame clones only and misses some. The sample has 46,000 or so clones, about 64% seen once. The specimen was PBMCs. These receptors were taken from a man aged 55-75 years in good health and CMV-seropositive. Both conserved end residues are part of each CDR3. Fields, in order: CDR3 length, clone size, J gene, V gene, CDR3 protein. Clone size is shown for a subset of rows, as once, few, many or a class of expanded clone.

CDR3 length: 12; clone size: few; J gene: TRBJ1-1; V gene: TRBV27; CDR3 protein: CATRTANTEAFF
CDR3 length: 15; clone size: NA; J gene: TRBJ2-1; V gene: TRBV6-5; CDR3 protein: CASSYGTAAYNEQFF
CDR3 length: 12; clone size: few; J gene: TRBJ2-7; V gene: TRBV29-1; CDR3 protein: CSAGPEGYEQYF
CDR3 length: 14; clone size: NA; J gene: TRBJ2-1; V gene: TRBV7-9; CDR3 protein: CASSLRDSYNEQFF
CDR3 length: 15; clone size: NA; J gene: TRBJ2-1; V gene: TRBV6-5; CDR3 protein: CASSSTGLLYNEQFF
CDR3 length: 15; clone size: NA; J gene: TRBJ2-3; V gene: TRBV5-4; CDR3 protein: CASSRDWSFTDTQYF
CDR3 length: 13; clone size: NA; J gene: NA; V gene: TRBV5-6; CDR3 protein: CASSLKGIYEQYF
CDR3 length: 14; clone size: few; J gene: TRBJ2-5; V gene: TRBV6-5; CDR3 protein: CASSRTSGQETQYF
CDR3 length: 14; clone size: NA; J gene: TRBJ1-3; V gene: TRBV11-2; CDR3 protein: CASTQTGSGNTIYF
CDR3 length: 17; clone size: few; J gene: TRBJ2-1; V gene: TRBV28; CDR3 protein: CASSLWRDRGAYNEQFF
CDR3 length: 15; clone size: once; J gene: TRBJ1-1; V gene: TRBV4-3; CDR3 protein: CASSQGGLLNTEAFF
CDR3 length: 16; clone size: NA; J gene: TRBJ2-1; V gene: TRBV15; CDR3 protein: CATSRGLAGAWNEQFF
CDR3 length: 12; clone size: NA; J gene: TRBJ2-7; V gene: TRBV10-3; CDR3 protein: CAISGRWHEQYF
CDR3 length: 11; clone size: NA; J gene: TRBJ2-5; V gene: TRBV20-1; CDR3 protein: CSARDRVTQYF
CDR3 length: 15; clone size: few; J gene: TRBJ2-1; V gene: TRBV11-3; CDR3 protein: CASSPGGVGYNEQFF
CDR3 length: 16; clone size: NA; J gene: TRBJ2-3; V gene: TRBV5-4; CDR3 protein: CASSPGTSGGADTQYF
CDR3 length: 15; clone size: once; J gene: TRBJ2-2; V gene: TRBV19; CDR3 protein: CASSSTGTNTGELFF
CDR3 length: 15; clone size: NA; J gene: TRBJ2-7; V gene: TRBV7-2; CDR3 protein: CASSPPTSGSYEQYF
CDR3 length: 14; clone size: NA; J gene: TRBJ1-4; V gene: TRBV5-4; CDR3 protein: CASSVEGAEEKLFF
CDR3 length: 14; clone size: few; J gene: TRBJ1-1; V gene: TRBV7-9; CDR3 protein: CASSYDRSYTEAFF
CDR3 length: 13; clone size: NA; J gene: TRBJ2-2; V gene: TRBV29-1; CDR3 protein: CSVWQGEIGELFF
CDR3 length: 13; clone size: few; J gene: TRBJ2-5; V gene: TRBV28; CDR3 protein: CASSLTGAETQYF
CDR3 length: 14; clone size: NA; J gene: TRBJ2-1; V gene: TRBV4-1; CDR3 protein: CASSRGTSGRGPFF
CDR3 length: 14; clone size: NA; J gene: TRBJ2-1; V gene: TRBV10-3; CDR3 protein: CAISKGLAENEQFF
CDR3 length: 14; clone size: NA; J gene: TRBJ2-5; V gene: TRBV6-1; CDR3 protein: CASSDGGGQETQYF
CDR3 length: 15; clone size: NA; J gene: TRBJ2-2; V gene: TRBV11-3; CDR3 protein: CASSPGLRGGGELFF
CDR3 length: 14; clone size: few; J gene: TRBJ2-7; V gene: TRBV5-4; CDR3 protein: CASSFRGGNYEQYF
CDR3 length: 15; clone size: NA; J gene: TRBJ2-5; V gene: TRBV15; CDR3 protein: CATSLDLAVGETQYF
CDR3 length: 16; clone size: few; J gene: TRBJ1-1; V gene: TRBV11-2; CDR3 protein: CASSSYRGHMNTEAFF
CDR3 length: 14; clone size: NA; J gene: TRBJ1-3; V gene: TRBV10-2; CDR3 protein: CASSMTGDGNTIYF
CDR3 length: 15; clone size: few; J gene: NA; V gene: TRBV27; CDR3 protein: CASSFGRGMDYEQYF
CDR3 length: 15; clone size: NA; J gene: TRBJ2-1; V gene: TRBV11-1; CDR3 protein: CASSLHTGGYNEQFF
CDR3 length: 15; clone size: few; J gene: TRBJ2-1; V gene: TRBV7-2; CDR3 protein: CASSAQASFTHEQFF
CDR3 length: 16; clone size: few; J gene: TRBJ1-1; V gene: TRBV5-4; CDR3 protein: CASSLGPGQGLGEAFF
CDR3 length: 13; clone size: NA; J gene: TRBJ1-6; V gene: TRBV6-5; CDR3 protein: CASHREMNSPLHF
CDR3 length: 13; clone size: NA; J gene: TRBJ2-5; V gene: TRBV5-1; CDR3 protein: CASSWGGEETQYF
CDR3 length: 15; clone size: NA; J gene: TRBJ2-5; V gene: TRBV5-4; CDR3 protein: CASSLPSGIGETQYF
CDR3 length: 13; clone size: NA; J gene: TRBJ1-2; V gene: TRBV27; CDR3 protein: CASSLRQGYGYTF
CDR3 length: 13; clone size: NA; J gene: TRBJ2-4; V gene: TRBV7-2; CDR3 protein: CASSLGLENIQYF
CDR3 length: 17; clone size: NA; J gene: TRBJ2-1; V gene: TRBV5-1; CDR3 protein: CASSYPGHATINNEQFF
CDR3 length: 15; clone size: few; J gene: TRBJ1-1; V gene: TRBV18; CDR3 protein: CASSPTGQGGTEAFF
CDR3 length: 15; clone size: NA; J gene: TRBJ2-5; V gene: TRBV2; CDR3 protein: CASSEVVTHQETQYF
CDR3 length: 13; clone size: few; J gene: TRBJ1-2; V gene: TRBV6-1; CDR3 protein: CASTYRDSYGYTF
CDR3 length: 17; clone size: NA; J gene: TRBJ2-2; V gene: TRBV13; CDR3 protein: CASSLRLSGSGVGELFF
CDR3 length: 18; clone size: NA; J gene: TRBJ2-6; V gene: TRBV15; CDR3 protein: CATSTSGTGVYGANVLTF
CDR3 length: 13; clone size: NA; J gene: TRBJ2-5; V gene: TRBV28; CDR3 protein: CASSREGRETQYF
CDR3 length: 17; clone size: NA; J gene: TRBJ2-3; V gene: TRBV7-3; CDR3 protein: CASSLQGTGLPSDTQYF
CDR3 length: 14; clone size: NA; J gene: TRBJ2-1; V gene: TRBV11-3; CDR3 protein: CASSLVWQYNEQFF
CDR3 length: 14; clone size: few; J gene: TRBJ1-4; V gene: TRBV2; CDR3 protein: CASSAQGRNEKLFF
CDR3 length: 17; clone size: few; J gene: TRBJ2-7; V gene: TRBV7-2; CDR3 protein: CASSLKHSRTGEYEQYF
CDR3 length: 13; clone size: NA; J gene: TRBJ2-7; V gene: TRBV25-1; CDR3 protein: CASRTAGSYEQYF
CDR3 length: 14; clone size: NA; J gene: TRBJ2-5; V gene: TRBV5-1; CDR3 protein: CASSLGGIQETQYF
CDR3 length: 13; clone size: NA; J gene: TRBJ1-4; V gene: TRBV30; CDR3 protein: CAWSTDSNGELFF
CDR3 length: 13; clone size: many; J gene: TRBJ2-7; V gene: TRBV11-2; CDR3 protein: CASSLVQDGEQYF
CDR3 length: 18; clone size: NA; J gene: TRBJ2-2; V gene: TRBV5-6; CDR3 protein: CASSFGVWLAEGTGELFF
CDR3 length: 15; clone size: few; J gene: TRBJ2-7; V gene: TRBV7-3; CDR3 protein: CASSSGLAGGSEQYF
CDR3 length: 15; clone size: NA; J gene: TRBJ2-5; V gene: TRBV11-2; CDR3 protein: CASSLDLRREETQYF
CDR3 length: 15; clone size: NA; J gene: TRBJ1-5; V gene: TRBV10-3; CDR3 protein: CAISEGTGVGQPQHF
CDR3 length: 13; clone size: NA; J gene: TRBJ2-7; V gene: TRBV19; CDR3 protein: CASSVRSGGEQYF